This T cell receptor beta chain was documented in a study of cytomegalovirus exposure and HLA in healthy donors. In regard to this clone: The antigen is not known.

CDR3 size: 15 residues. Germline V gives CDR1 SGHRS, CDR2 YFSETQ. V was trimmed by 3 bases and J by 3 bases, leaving 13 bases between them. General study results and limits: Reports state that TCR beta sequences accurately predicted most subjects' HLA-A and HLA-B alleles. TRBV6-2, TRBV6-3 and some other V segments were excluded as indistinguishable. In an earlier analysis, productive rearrangement rates for most beta V segments clustered near 90% or 30%.

Both 60 Vbeta primers and 13 Jbeta primers went into the PCR. The method was immunoSEQ multiplex PCR; TCRdb's version includes in-frame clones alone and lacks a portion of them. The sample has 100,000 to 150,000 clones, about three quarters seen once. The receptor was isolated from a woman in her fifties or sixties in good health and CMV-seropositive. The chain has TRBV5-1 and TRBJ1-5; possible D gene TRBD1, 6 bases. Sequenced input: PBMCs. As DNA, the CDR3 is TGCGCCAGCAGCTCCGGGACACGGTCCAATCAGCCCCAGCATTTT. It yields the protein CASSSGTRSNQPQHF.